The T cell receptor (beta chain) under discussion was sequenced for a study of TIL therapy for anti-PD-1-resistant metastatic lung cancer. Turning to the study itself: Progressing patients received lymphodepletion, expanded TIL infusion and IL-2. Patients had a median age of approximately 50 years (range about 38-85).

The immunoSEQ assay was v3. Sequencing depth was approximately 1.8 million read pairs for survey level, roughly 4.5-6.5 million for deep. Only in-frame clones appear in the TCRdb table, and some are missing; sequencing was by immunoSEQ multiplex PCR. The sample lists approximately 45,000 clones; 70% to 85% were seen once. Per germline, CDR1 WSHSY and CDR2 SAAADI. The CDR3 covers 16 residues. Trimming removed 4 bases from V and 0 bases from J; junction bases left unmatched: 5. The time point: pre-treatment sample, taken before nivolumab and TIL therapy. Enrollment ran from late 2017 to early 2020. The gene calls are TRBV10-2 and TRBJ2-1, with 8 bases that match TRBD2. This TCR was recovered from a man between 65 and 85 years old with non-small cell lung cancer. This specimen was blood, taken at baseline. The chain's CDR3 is CASSVGAGGSYNEQFF. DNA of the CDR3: TGCGCCAGCAGTGTAGGGGCGGGGGGCTCCTACAATGAGCAGTTCTTC.